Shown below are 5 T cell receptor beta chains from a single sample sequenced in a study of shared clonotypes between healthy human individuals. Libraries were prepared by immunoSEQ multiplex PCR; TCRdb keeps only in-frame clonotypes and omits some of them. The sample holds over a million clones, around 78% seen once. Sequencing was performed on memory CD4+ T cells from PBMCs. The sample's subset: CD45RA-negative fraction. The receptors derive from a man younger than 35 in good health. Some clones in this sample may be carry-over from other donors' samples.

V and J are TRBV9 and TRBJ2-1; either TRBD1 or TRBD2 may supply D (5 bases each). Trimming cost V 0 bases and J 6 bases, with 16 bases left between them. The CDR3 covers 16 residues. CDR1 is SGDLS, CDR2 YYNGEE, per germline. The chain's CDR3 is CASSVGSGAGANEQFF. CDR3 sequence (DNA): TGTGCCAGCAGCGTAGGATCTGGGGCCGGGGCCAATGAGCAGTTCTTC.

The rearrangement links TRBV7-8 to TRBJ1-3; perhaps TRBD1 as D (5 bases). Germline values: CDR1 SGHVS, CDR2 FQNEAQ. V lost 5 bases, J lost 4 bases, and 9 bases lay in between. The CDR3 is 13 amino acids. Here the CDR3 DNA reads TGTGCCAGCAGCCCTCCAGGGGGAAACACCATATATTTT. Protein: CASSPPGGNTIYF.

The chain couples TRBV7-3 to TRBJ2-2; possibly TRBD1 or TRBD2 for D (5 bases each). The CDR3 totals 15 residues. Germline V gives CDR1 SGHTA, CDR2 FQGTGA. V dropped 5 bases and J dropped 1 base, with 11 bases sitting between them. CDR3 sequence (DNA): TGTGCCAGCAGCCCTCCGGGACGGAACACCGGGGAGCTGTTTTTT. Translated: CASSPPGRNTGELFF.

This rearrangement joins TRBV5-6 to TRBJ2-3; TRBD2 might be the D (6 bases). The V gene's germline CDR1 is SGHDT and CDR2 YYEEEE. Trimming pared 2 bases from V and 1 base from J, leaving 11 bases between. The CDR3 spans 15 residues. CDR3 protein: CASSFRASGTDTQYF. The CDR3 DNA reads TGTGCCAGCAGCTTTAGGGCTAGCGGCACAGATACGCAGTATTTT.

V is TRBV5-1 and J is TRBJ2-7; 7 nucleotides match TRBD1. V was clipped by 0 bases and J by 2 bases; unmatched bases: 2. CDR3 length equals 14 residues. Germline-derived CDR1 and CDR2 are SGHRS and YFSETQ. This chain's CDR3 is CASSLGTGPYEQYF. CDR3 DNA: TGCGCCAGCAGCTTGGGGACAGGACCCTACGAGCAGTACTTC.